This TCR beta chain was identified in a study of CD8 T cells in Susac syndrome. The CDR3 has 13 residues. V shed 5 bases and J 5 bases; nucleotides not matched to a gene: 3. The germline V gene encodes CDR1 SGHNT and CDR2 YENEEA. TCR beta was sequenced from blood CD8+ and CD4+ T cells. The RNA, roughly 0.5 to 1 ug, was put through reverse transcription using random hexamers. One entry per CDR3 protein, called by TCRdb with MiXCR from the immunoSEQ multiplex PCR reads. This sample has about 200,000 distinct CDR3 sequences, with 91% found just once. Sequenced: CD4+ T cells from PBMCs. The chain recombines TRBV11-3 with TRBJ1-1; 9 nucleotides align to TRBD1. The TCR was taken from a human donor with Susac syndrome. The CDR3 sequence is CASSRDRVTEAFF. The CDR3 coding sequence is TGTGCCAGCAGCCGGGACAGGGTGACTGAAGCTTTCTTT.